The 6 T cell receptor beta chains below all came from one sample that was sequenced in a study of cytomegalovirus exposure and HLA in healthy donors. PCR amplification relied on 60 Vbeta primers (plus 13 Jbeta primers). Sequenced by immunoSEQ multiplex PCR; TCRdb stores in-frame clones only, minus some. The sample lists roughly 170,000 clones; more than 70% were seen once. Sample: PBMCs. These receptors all stem from a man aged 30 to 45 in good health and CMV-seronegative.

This sequence joins TRBV7-2 and TRBJ2-3; TRBD2 might be the D (5 bases). Trimming shortened V by 5 bases and J by 2 bases, and 14 bases separated the two germline ends. Germline lookup yields CDR1 SGHTA and CDR2 FQGNSA. The CDR3 loop spans 15 amino acids. This chain's CDR3 is CASSPSTTYTDTQYF. The CDR3 nucleotides are TGTGCCAGCAGCCCCTCGACTACCTACACAGATACGCAGTATTTT.

This clone was seen only once. The genes are TRBV5-4 and TRBJ2-1; D call uncertain. CDR1 SGHNT and CDR2 YYREEE come from the germline V gene (reference sequence). This CDR3 has 12 residues. V was pared by 0 bases and J by 4 bases, with 2 bases between. For the CDR3, the DNA is TGTGCCAGCAGCTTGGCATACAATGAGCAGTTCTTC. This translates into CASSLAYNEQFF. The variable domain in full, completed from reference TRBV5-4 and TRBJ2-1, reads ETGVTQSPTHLIKTRGQQVTLRCSSQSGHNTVSWYQQALGQGPQFIFQYYREEENGRGNFPPRFSGLQFPNYSSELNVNALELDDSALYLCASSLAYNEQFFGPGTRLTVL.

The chain uses TRBV6-1 and TRBJ1-1, with D possibly matching TRBD1 (5 bases). The CDR3 runs to 16 residues. Germline loops: CDR1 MNHNS, CDR2 SASEGT. With 2 bases removed from V and 0 bases from J, the gap between germline ends came to 13 bases. The CDR3 coding sequence is TGTGCCAGCAGTGAAAACTCGGGGGATTTGAACACTGAAGCTTTCTTT. It codes for CASSENSGDLNTEAFF.

The genes are TRBV7-2 and TRBJ1-6; TRBD1 might be the D (5 bases). The V gene lost 1 base and the J gene lost 7 bases, with 11 bases spanning the gap. The CDR3 is 15 amino acids. From germline, CDR1 is SGHTA and CDR2 FQGNSA. The CDR3 bases are TGTGCCAGCAGCTTAGATTTTACAGGAAATTCACCCCTCCACTTT. Protein product: CASSLDFTGNSPLHF.

V is TRBV27 and J is TRBJ2-7; 10 bases match TRBD1. The V gene's germline CDR1 is MNHEY and CDR2 SMNVEV (reference sequence). V was clipped by 8 bases and J by 6 bases; unmatched bases: 13. The CDR3 is 15 residues long. The CDR3 DNA reads as TGTGCCAGCCGTCTTAAGGGACAGGGGATCGGCGAGCAGTACTTC. It codes for CASRLKGQGIGEQYF.

V gene TRBV11-1 combines with J gene TRBJ1-1; the D is unclear. The CDR3 contains 15 residues. Germline CDR1 reads SGHAT; CDR2 reads FQDESV (reference sequence). The V end lost 7 bases, the J end lost 4 bases, and 19 bases lay between the germline ends. The CDR3 region is CASTQLGGRRTEAFF. CDR3 in DNA: TGTGCCAGCACCCAGTTAGGAGGGCGGCGCACTGAAGCTTTCTTT.